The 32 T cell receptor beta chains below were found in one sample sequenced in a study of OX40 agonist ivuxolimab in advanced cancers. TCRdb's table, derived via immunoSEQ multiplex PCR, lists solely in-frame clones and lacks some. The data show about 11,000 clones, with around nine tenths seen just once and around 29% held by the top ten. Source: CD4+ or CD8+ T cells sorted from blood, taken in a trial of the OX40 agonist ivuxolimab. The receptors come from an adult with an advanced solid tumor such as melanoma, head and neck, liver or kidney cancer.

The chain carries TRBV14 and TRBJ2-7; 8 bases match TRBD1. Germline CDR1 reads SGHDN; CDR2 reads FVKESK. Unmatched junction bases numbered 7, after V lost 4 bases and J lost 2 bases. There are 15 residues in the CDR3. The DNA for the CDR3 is TGTGCCAGCAGCCTATTTCAGGGGGCCGCCTACGAGCAGTACTTC. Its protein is CASSLFQGAAYEQYF.

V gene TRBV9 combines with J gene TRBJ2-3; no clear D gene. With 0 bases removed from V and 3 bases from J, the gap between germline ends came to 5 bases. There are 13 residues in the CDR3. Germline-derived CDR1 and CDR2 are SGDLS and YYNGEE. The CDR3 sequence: CASSVVETDTQYF. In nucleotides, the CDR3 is TGTGCCAGCAGCGTAGTGGAAACAGATACGCAGTATTTT. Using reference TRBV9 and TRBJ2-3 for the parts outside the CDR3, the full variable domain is DSGVTQTPKHLITATGQRVTLRCSPRSGDLSVYWYQQSLDQGLQFLIQYYNGEERAKGNILERFSAQQFPDLHSELNLSSLELGDSALYFCASSVVETDTQYFGPGTRLTVL.

CDR3 sequence: CASSFRTGRDTF. Here the CDR3 DNA reads TGTGCCAGCAGTTTTAGGACAGGCCGCGACACCTTC. V usage is TRBV28 and J usage is TRBJ1-2; 7 bases are shared with TRBD1. Per the germline V gene, CDR1 is MDHEN and CDR2 is SYDVKM. The CDR3 spans 12 residues. The J segment lost 12 bases and the V segment lost 3 bases, leaving 7 bases of the junction unmatched.

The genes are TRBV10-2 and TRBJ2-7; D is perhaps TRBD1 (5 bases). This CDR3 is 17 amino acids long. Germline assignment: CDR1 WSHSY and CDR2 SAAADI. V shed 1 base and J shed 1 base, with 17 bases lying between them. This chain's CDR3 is CASSELGAGPVSYEQYF. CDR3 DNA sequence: TGCGCCAGCAGTGAGTTAGGGGCTGGGCCGGTGTCCTACGAGCAGTACTTC.

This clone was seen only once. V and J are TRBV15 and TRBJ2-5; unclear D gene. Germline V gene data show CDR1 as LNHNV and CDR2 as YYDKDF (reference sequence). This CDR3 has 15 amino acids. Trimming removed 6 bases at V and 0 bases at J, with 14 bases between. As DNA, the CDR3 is TGTGCCACCAGTGTTTCCAGAGAGTACCAAGAGACCCAGTACTTC. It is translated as CATSVSREYQETQYF.

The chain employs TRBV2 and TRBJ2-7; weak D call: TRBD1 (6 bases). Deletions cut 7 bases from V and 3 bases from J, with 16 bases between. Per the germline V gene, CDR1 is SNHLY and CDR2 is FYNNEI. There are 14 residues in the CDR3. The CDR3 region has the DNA TGTGCCAGCATCGTAGCGAGAGGGGGCTACGAGCAGTACTTC. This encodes CASIVARGGYEQYF.

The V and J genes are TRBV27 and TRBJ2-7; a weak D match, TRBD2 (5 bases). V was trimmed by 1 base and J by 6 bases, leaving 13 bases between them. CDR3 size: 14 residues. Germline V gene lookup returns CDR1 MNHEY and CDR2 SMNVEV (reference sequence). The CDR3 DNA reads TGTGCCAGCAGTTTATACGGGGATCCTCGCGAGCAGTACTTC. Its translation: CASSLYGDPREQYF.

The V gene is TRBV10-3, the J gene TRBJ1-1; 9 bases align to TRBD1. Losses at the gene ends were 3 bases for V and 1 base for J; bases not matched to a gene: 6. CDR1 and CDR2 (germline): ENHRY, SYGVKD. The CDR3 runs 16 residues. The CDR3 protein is CAISDGTGRSNTEAFF. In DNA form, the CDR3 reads TGTGCCATCAGTGACGGGACAGGGAGGTCGAACACTGAAGCTTTCTTT.

The DNA of the CDR3 is TGTGCCAGCAGCTTAGCAGGGGGGCGGATCTCCGAAGCTTTCTTT. Amino acid sequence: CASSLAGGRISEAFF. The chain couples TRBV7-9 to TRBJ1-1; D may be TRBD1 (6 bases). Trimming removed 0 bases from V and 8 bases from J, with 16 bases in between. This CDR3 region has 15 residues. The germline V gene has CDR1 SEHNR and CDR2 FQNEAQ (reference sequence). Full variable domain (missing parts from reference TRBV7-9 and TRBJ1-1): DTGVSQNPRHKITKRGQNVTFRCDPISEHNRLYWYRQTLGQGPEFLTYFQNEAQLEKSRLLSDRFSAERPKGSFSTLEIQRTEQGDSAMYLCASSLAGGRISEAFFGQGTRLTVV.

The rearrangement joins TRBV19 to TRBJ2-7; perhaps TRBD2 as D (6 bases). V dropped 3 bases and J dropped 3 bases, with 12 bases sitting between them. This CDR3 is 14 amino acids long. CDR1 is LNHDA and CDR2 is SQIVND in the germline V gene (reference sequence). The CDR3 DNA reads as TGTGCCAGTAGTATTGGGCAGGGAGGCTACGAGCAGTACTTC. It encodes CASSIGQGGYEQYF.

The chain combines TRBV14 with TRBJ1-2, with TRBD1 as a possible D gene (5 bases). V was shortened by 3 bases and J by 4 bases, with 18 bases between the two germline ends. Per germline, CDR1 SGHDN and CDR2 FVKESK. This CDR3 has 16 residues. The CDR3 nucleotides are TGTGCCAGCAGCCAGCTACCTGGGGGGACGTTCTATGGCTACACCTTC. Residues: CASSQLPGGTFYGYTF.

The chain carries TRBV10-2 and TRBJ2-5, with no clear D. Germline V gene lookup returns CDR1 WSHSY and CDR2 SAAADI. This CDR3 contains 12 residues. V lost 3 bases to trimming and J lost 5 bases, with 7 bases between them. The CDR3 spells CASSDSRETQYF. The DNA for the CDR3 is TGCGCCAGCAGTGATTCTCGGGAGACCCAGTACTTC.

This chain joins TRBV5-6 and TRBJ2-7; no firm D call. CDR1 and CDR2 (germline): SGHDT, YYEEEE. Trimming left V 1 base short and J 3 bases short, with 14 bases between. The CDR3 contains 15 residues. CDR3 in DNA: TGTGCCAGCAGCTTGTTGTCTCCTACGCACTACGAGCAGTACTTC. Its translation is CASSLLSPTHYEQYF.

The CDR3 protein is CASSEQGRTDTQYF. For the CDR3, the DNA is TGTGCCAGCAGCGAACAGGGACGGACAGATACGCAGTATTTT. The gene calls are TRBV11-3 and TRBJ2-3; weak D call: TRBD1 (6 bases). The V end was cut by 5 bases, the J end by 3 bases, with 12 bases between. The CDR3 spans 14 residues. Germline lookup yields CDR1 SGHNT and CDR2 YENEEA.

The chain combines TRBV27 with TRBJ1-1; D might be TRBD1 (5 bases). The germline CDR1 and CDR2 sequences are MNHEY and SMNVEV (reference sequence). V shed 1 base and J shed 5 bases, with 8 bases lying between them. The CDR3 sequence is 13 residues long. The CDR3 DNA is TGTGCCAGCAGTTTATTAGGGGTAACTGAAGCTTTCTTT. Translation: CASSLLGVTEAFF.

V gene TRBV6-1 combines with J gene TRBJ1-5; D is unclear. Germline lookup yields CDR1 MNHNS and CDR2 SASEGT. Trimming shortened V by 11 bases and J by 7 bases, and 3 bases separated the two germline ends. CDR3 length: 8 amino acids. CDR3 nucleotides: TGTGCCTCCCAGCCCCAGCATTTT. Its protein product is CASQPQHF.

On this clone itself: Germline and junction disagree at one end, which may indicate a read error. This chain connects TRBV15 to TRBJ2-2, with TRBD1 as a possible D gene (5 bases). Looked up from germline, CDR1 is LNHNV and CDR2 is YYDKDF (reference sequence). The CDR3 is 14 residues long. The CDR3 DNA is TGTGCCACCAGCGGAGACAGTGACACCGGGGAGCTGTTTTTT. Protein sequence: CATSGDSDTGELFF.

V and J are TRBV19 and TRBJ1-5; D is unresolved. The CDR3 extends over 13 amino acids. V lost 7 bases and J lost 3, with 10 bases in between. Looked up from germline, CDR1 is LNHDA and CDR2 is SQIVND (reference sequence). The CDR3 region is CASKTADNQPQHF. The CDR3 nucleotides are TGTGCCAGTAAAACAGCTGACAATCAGCCCCAGCATTTT.

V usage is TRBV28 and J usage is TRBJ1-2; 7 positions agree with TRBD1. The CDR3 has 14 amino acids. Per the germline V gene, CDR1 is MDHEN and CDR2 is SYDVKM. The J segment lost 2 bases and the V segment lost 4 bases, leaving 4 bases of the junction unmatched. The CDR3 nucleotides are TGTGCCAGCAGTTCGGGGACAGTGAACTATGGCTACACCTTC. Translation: CASSSGTVNYGYTF.

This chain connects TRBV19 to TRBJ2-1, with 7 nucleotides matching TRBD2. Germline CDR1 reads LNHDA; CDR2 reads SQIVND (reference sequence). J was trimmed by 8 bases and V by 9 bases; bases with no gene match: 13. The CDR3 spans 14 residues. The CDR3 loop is CASVSGTLSHEQFF. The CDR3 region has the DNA TGTGCCAGCGTCAGCGGGACTCTGAGCCATGAGCAGTTCTTC.

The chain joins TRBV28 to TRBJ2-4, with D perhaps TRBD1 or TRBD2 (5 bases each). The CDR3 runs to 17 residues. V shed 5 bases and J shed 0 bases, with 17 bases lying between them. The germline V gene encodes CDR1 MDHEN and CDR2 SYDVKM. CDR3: CASSVLGTTLAKNIQYF. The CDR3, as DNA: TGTGCCAGCAGTGTCCTCGGGACGACCCTAGCCAAAAACATTCAGTACTTC.

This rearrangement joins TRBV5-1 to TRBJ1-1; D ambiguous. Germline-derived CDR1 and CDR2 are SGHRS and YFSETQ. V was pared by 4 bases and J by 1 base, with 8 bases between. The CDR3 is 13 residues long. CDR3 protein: CASSPTPNTEAFF. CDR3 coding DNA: TGCGCCAGCAGCCCAACACCGAACACTGAAGCTTTCTTT.

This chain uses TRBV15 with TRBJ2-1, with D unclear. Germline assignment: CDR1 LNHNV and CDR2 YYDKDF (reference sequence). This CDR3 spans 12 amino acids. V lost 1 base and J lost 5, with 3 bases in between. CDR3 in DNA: TGTGCCACCAGCAGAGGGAACAATGAGCAGTTCTTC. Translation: CATSRGNNEQFF.

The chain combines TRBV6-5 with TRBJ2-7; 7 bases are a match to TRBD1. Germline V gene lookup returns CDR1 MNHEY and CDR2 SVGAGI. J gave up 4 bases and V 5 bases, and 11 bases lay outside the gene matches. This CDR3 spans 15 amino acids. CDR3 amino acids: CASSAFDRARYEQYF. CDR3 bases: TGTGCCAGCAGTGCGTTCGACAGGGCGAGGTACGAGCAGTACTTC.

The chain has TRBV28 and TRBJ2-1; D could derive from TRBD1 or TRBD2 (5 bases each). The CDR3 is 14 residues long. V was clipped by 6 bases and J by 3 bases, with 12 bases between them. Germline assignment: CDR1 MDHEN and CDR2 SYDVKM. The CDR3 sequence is CASSIGTDYNEQFF. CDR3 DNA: TGTGCCAGCAGCATCGGGACGGACTACAATGAGCAGTTCTTC.

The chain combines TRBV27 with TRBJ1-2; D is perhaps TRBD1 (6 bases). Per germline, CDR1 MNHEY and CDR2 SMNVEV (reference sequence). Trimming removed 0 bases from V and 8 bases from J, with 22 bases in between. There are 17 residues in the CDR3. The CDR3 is CASSLSVGARLDGGYTF. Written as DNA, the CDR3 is TGTGCCAGCAGTTTATCGGTGGGGGCCAGGTTGGACGGGGGCTACACCTTC.

CDR3 protein: CASPVRDKHGTQYF. The DNA of the CDR3 is TGTGCCAGTCCAGTCCGGGACAAACATGGGACCCAGTACTTC. The chain combines TRBV13 with TRBJ2-5, with a tentative D call TRBD1 (6 bases). In germline, CDR1 is PRHDT, CDR2 FYEKMQ (reference sequence). Trimming removed 9 bases at V and 7 bases at J, with 21 bases between. This CDR3 has 14 amino acids.

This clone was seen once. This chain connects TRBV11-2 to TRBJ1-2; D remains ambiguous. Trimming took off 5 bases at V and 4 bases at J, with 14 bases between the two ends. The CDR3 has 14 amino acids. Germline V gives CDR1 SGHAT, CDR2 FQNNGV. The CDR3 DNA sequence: TGTGCCAGCAGCCCGGCCCAGTACTTCTATGGCTACACCTTC. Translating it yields CASSPAQYFYGYTF. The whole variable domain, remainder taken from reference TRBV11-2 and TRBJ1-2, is EAGVAQSPRYKIIEKRQSVAFWCNPISGHATLYWYQQILGQGPKLLIQFQNNGVVDDSQLPKDRFSAERLKGVDSTLKIQPAKLEDSAVYLCASSPAQYFYGYTFGSGTRLTVV.

The CDR3: CASSEVRGYEQYF. For the CDR3, the DNA is TGTGCCAGCAGTGAAGTGCGGGGATACGAGCAGTACTTC. The genes are TRBV6-1 and TRBJ2-7, with D possibly being TRBD2 (6 bases). Trimming shortened V by 1 base and J by 4 bases, and 8 bases separated the two germline ends. From germline, CDR1 is MNHNS and CDR2 SASEGT. CDR3 length: 13 amino acids.

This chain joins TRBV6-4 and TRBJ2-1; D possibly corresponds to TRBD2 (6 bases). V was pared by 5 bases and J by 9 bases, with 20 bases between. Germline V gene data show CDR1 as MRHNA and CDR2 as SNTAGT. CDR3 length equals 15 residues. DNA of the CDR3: TGTGCCAGCAGTTTAGACCGTAGCGGTCAATCTGAGCAGTTCTTC. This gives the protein CASSLDRSGQSEQFF.

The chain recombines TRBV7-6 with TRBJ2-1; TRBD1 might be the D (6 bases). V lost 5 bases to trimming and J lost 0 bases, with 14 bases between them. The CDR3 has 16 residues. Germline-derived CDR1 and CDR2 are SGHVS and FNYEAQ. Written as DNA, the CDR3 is TGTGCCAGCAGCCCGGGACAACTAAGCTCCTACAATGAGCAGTTCTTC. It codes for CASSPGQLSSYNEQFF.

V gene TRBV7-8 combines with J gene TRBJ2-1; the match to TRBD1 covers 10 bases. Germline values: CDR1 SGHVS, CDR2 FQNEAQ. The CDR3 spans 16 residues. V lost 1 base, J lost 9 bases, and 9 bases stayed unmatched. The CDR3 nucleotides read TGTGCCAGCAGCTTAGAGCCGGGACAGGGGCACGGTGAGCAGTTCTTC. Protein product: CASSLEPGQGHGEQFF.